The 7 T cell receptor beta chains below were found in one sample sequenced in a study of shared clonotypes between healthy human individuals. Sequencing used immunoSEQ multiplex PCR; TCRdb keeps in-frame clones, though not all of them. The repertoire holds more than 2 million clones, with around 95% as singletons. Specimen: naive CD4+ T cells sorted from blood. Noted subset: CD45RA+ positively selected. Receptor source: a man aged 18 to 29 in good health.

This sequence joins TRBV11-1 and TRBJ1-2, with a tentative D call TRBD1 (5 bases). This CDR3 is 13 amino acids long. The V end was cut by 5 bases, the J end by 5 bases, with 12 bases between. CDR1 SGHAT and CDR2 FQDESV come from the germline V gene (reference sequence). CDR3 amino acids: CASSRGTEYGYTF. In nucleotides, the CDR3 is TGTGCCAGCAGCCGAGGGACGGAGTATGGCTACACCTTC. Drawing the rest from reference TRBV11-1 and TRBJ1-2, the complete variable domain is EAEVAQSPRYKITEKSQAVAFWCDPISGHATLYWYRQILGQGPELLVQFQDESVVDDSQLPKDRFSAERLKGVDSTLKIQPAELGDSAMYLCASSRGTEYGYTFGSGTRLTVV.

J is TRBJ2-7 and V is TRBV2; TRBD2 agrees at 15 bases. Germline values: CDR1 SNHLY, CDR2 FYNNEI. The CDR3 sequence is 17 residues long. V lost 6 bases to trimming and J lost 6 bases; unmatched junction nucleotides: 12. In DNA form, the CDR3 reads TGTGCCAGCAGGGGACTAGCGGGAGGCTCCCTTCGGGCCGAGCAGTACTTC. Translation gives CASRGLAGGSLRAEQYF.

The gene calls are TRBV5-4 and TRBJ1-2; D call uncertain. Trimming left V 4 bases short and J 3 bases short, with 10 bases between. CDR1 is SGHNT and CDR2 is YYREEE in the germline V gene (reference sequence). The CDR3 spans 13 residues. The CDR3 DNA follows: TGTGCCAGCAGCAGCCCAAATGACTATGGCTACACCTTC. Residues: CASSSPNDYGYTF.

The chain joins TRBV30 to TRBJ2-2; TRBD2 is a possible D gene (5 bases). Trimming removed 0 bases from V and 4 bases from J, with 18 bases in between. The CDR3 totals 17 residues. Germline CDR1 is GTSNPN and CDR2 is SVGIG (reference sequence). The CDR3 DNA follows: TGTGCCTGGAGTGTCGGTTTGCCGGGGAAGGGCACCGGGGAGCTGTTTTTT. Encoded protein: CAWSVGLPGKGTGELFF. Full variable domain (outside the CDR3, taken from reference TRBV30 and TRBJ2-2): SQTIHQWPATLVQPVGSPLSLECTVEGTSNPNLYWYRQAAGRGLQLLFYSVGIGQISSEVPQNLSASRPQDRQFILSSKKLLLSDSGFYLCAWSVGLPGKGTGELFFGEGSRLTVL.

The V call is TRBV5-5, the J call TRBJ1-2; 7 bases agree with TRBD1. Germline V gene lookup returns CDR1 SGHKS and CDR2 YYEKEE (reference sequence). The CDR3 consists of 12 residues. V lost 6 bases, J lost 3 bases, and 2 bases stayed unmatched. DNA for the CDR3: TGTGCCAGCACTCAGGGGGACTATGGCTACACCTTC. Translating gives CASTQGDYGYTF.

This chain connects TRBV12-5 to TRBJ1-6; D is perhaps TRBD1 (5 bases). The CDR3 totals 12 residues. Germline values: CDR1 LGHNT, CDR2 FRNRAP. Trimming cost V 6 bases and J 5 bases, with 5 bases left between them. The CDR3 DNA follows: TGTGCTAGTGGCAGGGATAATTCACCCCTCCACTTT. It specifies CASGRDNSPLHF.

The rearrangement uses TRBV29-1 and TRBJ1-1; D is unclear. The CDR3 consists of 11 residues. Between the trimmed V and J ends, which lost 4 bases and 7 bases, there was a span of 10 bases. The germline CDR1 and CDR2 sequences are SQVTM and ANQGSEA. In DNA, the CDR3 is TGCAGCGTTGGCGGGGATCGTGAAGCTTTCTTT. This encodes CSVGGDREAFF.